This T cell receptor beta chain derives from a study of shared clonotypes between healthy human individuals. On the study more broadly: Used for every donor were three CD4 naive, three CD4 memory, two CD8 naive and one CD8 memory plate. Study-level results: What naive subsets generally showed was a larger estimated richness than memory subsets showed. Sampling covered blood only; tissue repertoires likely differ.

Profiling relied on immunoSEQ multiplex PCR, and the TCRdb table lists in-frame clones only, not all of them. Of around 2.3 million clones in the sample, approximately 94% were seen once. This CDR3 comprises 17 residues. The germline gives CDR1 MGHRA, CDR2 YSYEKL. Trimming took 1 base from V and 0 from J, leaving 10 bases between them. With respect to this clone: Its target is not known.

Healthy adults negative for HIV, lacking recent acute infections or vaccinations, served as donors. What was sequenced was naive CD4+ T cells sorted from blood. The subset was: CD45RA+ positively selected. The chain couples TRBV4-1 to TRBJ2-6; a weak D match, TRBD2 (6 bases). This clonotype originated in a man aged 18 to 35 in good health. DNA for the CDR3: TGCGCCAGCAGCCAAGGTTGGGGGGACTCTGGGGCCAACGTCCTGACTTTC. Translated: CASSQGWGDSGANVLTF.